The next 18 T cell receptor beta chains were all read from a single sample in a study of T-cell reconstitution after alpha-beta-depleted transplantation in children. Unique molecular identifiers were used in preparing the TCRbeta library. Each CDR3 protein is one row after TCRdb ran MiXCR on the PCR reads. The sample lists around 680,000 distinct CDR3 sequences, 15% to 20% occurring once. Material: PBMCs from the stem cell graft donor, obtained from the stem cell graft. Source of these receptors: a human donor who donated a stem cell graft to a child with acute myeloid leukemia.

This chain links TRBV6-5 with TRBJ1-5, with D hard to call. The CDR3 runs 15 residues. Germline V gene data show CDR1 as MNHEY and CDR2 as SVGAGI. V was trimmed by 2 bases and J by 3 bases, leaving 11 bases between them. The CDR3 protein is CASSYRRQNNQPQHF. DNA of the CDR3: TGTGCCAGCAGTTACAGACGGCAGAACAATCAGCCCCAGCATTTT.

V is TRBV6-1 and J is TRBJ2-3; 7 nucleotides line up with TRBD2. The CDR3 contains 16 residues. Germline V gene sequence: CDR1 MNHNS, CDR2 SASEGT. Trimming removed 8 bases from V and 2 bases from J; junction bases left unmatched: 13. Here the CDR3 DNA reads TGTGCCAGCGGGTCCCAACTCGGGGGGACCACAGATACGCAGTATTTT. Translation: CASGSQLGGTTDTQYF.

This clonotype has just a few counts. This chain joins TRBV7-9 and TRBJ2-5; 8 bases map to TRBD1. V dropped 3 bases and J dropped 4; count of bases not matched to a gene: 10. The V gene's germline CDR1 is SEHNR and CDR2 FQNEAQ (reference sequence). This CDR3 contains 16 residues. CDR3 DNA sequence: TGTGCCAGCAGCTTCCGGCAGGGGGCTGGATTAGAGACCCAGTACTTC. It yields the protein CASSFRQGAGLETQYF.

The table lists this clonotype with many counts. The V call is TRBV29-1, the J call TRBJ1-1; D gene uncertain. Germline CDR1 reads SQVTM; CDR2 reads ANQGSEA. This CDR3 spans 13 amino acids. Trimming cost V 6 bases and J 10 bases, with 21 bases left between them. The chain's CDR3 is CSVADIRRVGAFF. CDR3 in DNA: TGCAGCGTCGCTGACATACGCCGGGTGGGAGCTTTCTTT.

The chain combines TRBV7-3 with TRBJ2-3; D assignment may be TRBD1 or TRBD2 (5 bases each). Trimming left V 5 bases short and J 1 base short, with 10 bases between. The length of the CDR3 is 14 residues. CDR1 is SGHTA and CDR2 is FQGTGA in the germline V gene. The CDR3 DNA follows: TGTGCCAGCAGCGCCAGGGACGGCACAGATACGCAGTATTTT. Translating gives CASSARDGTDTQYF. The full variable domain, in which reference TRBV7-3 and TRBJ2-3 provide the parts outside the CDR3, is GAGVSQTPSNKVTEKGKYVELRCDPISGHTALYWYRQSLGQGPEFLIYFQGTGAADDSGLPNDRFFAVRPEGSVSTLKIQRTERGDSAVYLCASSARDGTDTQYFGPGTRLTVL.

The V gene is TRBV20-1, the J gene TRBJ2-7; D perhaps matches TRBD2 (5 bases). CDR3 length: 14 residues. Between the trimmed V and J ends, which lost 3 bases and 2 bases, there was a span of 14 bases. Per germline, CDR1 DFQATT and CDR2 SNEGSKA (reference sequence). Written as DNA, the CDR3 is TGCAGTGCTAGGGTGAGGGATAGGGCCTACGAGCAGTACTTC. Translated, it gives CSARVRDRAYEQYF.

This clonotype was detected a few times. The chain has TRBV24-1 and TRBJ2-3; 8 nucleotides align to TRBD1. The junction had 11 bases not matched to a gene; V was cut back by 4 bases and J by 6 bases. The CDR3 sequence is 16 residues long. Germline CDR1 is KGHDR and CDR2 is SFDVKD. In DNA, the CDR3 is TGTGCCACCAGTGACTACGCTGACAGGGGCAGGGATACGCAGTATTTT. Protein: CATSDYADRGRDTQYF.

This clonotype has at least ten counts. The CDR3 nucleotides read TGTGCCAGCAGTAGGGAGGGTGAAGCTTTCTTT. It encodes CASSREGEAFF. The chain recombines TRBV5-5 with TRBJ1-1; D gene uncertain. The germline CDR1 and CDR2 sequences are SGHKS and YYEKEE (reference sequence). The V end was cut by 5 bases, the J end by 7 bases, with 9 bases between. This CDR3 is 11 amino acids long.

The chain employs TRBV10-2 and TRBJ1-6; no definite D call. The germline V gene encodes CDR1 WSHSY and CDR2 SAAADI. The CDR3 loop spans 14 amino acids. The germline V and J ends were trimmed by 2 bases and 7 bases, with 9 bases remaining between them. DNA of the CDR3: TGCGCCAGCAGTGAGCCCTCACGGAATTCACCCCTCCACTTT. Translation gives CASSEPSRNSPLHF.

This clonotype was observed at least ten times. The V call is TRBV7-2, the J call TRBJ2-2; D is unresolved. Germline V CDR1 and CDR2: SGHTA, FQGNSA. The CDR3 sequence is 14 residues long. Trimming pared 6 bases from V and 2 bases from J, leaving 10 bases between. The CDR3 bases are TGTGCCAGCAGTCCTACGGTAAACACCGGGGAGCTGTTTTTT. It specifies CASSPTVNTGELFF.

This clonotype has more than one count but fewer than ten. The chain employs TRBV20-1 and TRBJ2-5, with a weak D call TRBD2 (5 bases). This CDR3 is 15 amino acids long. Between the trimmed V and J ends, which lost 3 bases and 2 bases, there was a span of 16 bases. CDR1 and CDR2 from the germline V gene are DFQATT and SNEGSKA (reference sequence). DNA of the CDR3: TGCAGTGCTAGCCTCCTCCGGACTGCTCAAGAGACCCAGTACTTC. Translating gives CSASLLRTAQETQYF.

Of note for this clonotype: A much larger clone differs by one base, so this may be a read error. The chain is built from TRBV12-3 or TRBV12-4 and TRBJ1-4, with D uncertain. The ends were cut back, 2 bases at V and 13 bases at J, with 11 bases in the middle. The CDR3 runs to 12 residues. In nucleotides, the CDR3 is TGTGCCAGCAGTTTATGTGGGTCCTTACTGTTTTTT. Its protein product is CASSLCGSLLFF.

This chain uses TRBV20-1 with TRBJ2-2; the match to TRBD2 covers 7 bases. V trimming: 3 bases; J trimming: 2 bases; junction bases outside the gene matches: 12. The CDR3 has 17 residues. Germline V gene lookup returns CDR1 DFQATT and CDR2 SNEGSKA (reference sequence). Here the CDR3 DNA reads TGCAGTGCTAGGGGCGGTCGAGGCGGGGGAAACACCGGGGAGCTGTTTTTT. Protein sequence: CSARGGRGGGNTGELFF.

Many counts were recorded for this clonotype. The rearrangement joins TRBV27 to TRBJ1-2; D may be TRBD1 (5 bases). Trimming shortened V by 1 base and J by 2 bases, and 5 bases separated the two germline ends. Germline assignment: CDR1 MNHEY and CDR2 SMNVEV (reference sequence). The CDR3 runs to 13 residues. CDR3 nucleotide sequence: TGTGCCAGCAGTTTATGGGGGAACTATGGCTACACCTTC. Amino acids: CASSLWGNYGYTF.

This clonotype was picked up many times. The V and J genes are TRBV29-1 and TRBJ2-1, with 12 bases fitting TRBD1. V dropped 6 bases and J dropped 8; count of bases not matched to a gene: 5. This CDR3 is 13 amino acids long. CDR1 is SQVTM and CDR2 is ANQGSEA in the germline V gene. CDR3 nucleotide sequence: TGCAGCGTGGGGACAGGGGGCCTCGATGAGCAGTTCTTC. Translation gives CSVGTGGLDEQFF.

Written as DNA, the CDR3 is TGCAGTGCTAGCCGATCCGGGACAGGGGCTTATGGCTACACCTTC. Residues: CSASRSGTGAYGYTF. The gene calls are TRBV20-1 and TRBJ1-2; 10 bases map to TRBD1. This CDR3 spans 15 amino acids. V was clipped by 3 bases and J by 5 bases; unmatched bases: 9. Germline lookup yields CDR1 DFQATT and CDR2 SNEGSKA (reference sequence).

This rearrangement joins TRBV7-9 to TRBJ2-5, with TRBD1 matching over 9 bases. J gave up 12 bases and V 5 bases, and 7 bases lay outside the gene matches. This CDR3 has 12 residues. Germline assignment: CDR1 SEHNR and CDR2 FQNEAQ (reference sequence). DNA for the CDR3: TGTGCCAGCAGCCCCCTTGGACAGGGGAAGTACTTC. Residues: CASSPLGQGKYF.

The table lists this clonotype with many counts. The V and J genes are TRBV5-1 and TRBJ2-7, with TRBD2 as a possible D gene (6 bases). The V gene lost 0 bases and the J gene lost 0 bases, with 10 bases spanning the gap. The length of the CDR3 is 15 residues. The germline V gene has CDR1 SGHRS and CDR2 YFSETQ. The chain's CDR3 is CASSLGRGTSYEQYV. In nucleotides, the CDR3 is TGCGCCAGCAGCTTGGGGCGGGGAACCTCCTACGAGCAGTACGTC.